Following are 21 T cell receptor beta chains from one sample sequenced in a study of response to subunit inactivated influenza vaccine. TCRdb used MiXCR to reprocess the RT-PCR reads, holding one entry per CDR3 protein. The sample comprises approximately 520,000 distinct CDR3 sequences, roughly 25% of which are singletons, and 1.5% to 2% rests with the top ten. The source was CD4+ T cells sorted from PBMCs, collected about 5 days after vaccination. The receptors derive from a man aged 50-59 years who received an inactivated influenza vaccine.

The CDR3 loop reads CSARAGTGGYNEQFF. In DNA, the CDR3 is TGCAGTGCTAGAGCCGGGACAGGGGGGTACAATGAGCAGTTCTTC. This rearrangement joins TRBV20-1 to TRBJ2-1; TRBD1 matches at 11 bases. V lost 1 base, J lost 4 bases, and 3 bases stayed unmatched. From germline, CDR1 is DFQATT and CDR2 SNEGSKA (reference sequence). This CDR3 has 15 residues.

This clonotype came up once. The chain employs TRBV6-1 and TRBJ2-7; TRBD2 matches 11 bases. CDR3 length: 16 amino acids. Germline CDR1 MNHNS, CDR2 SASEGT. V gave up 6 bases and J gave up 2 bases; unmatched junction bases: 9. This CDR3 is CASSPPTSGSTYEQYF. The CDR3 region has the DNA TGTGCCAGCAGCCCCCCTACTAGCGGGAGTACCTACGAGCAGTACTTC.

This clonotype has ten or more counts. The V call is TRBV19, the J call TRBJ1-5, with D hard to call. Per germline, CDR1 LNHDA and CDR2 SQIVND (reference sequence). This CDR3 is built from 15 residues. Between the trimmed V and J ends, which lost 5 bases and 0 bases, there was a span of 11 bases. CDR3 loop: CASSLQQNSNQPQHF. The DNA of the CDR3 is TGTGCCAGTAGTCTGCAACAGAATAGCAATCAGCCCCAGCATTTT.

This clonotype occurred a few times. This sequence joins TRBV27 and TRBJ1-6, with D hard to call. V was cut by 2 bases and J by 10 bases, with 9 bases left in between. The CDR3 consists of 13 residues. Germline-derived CDR1 and CDR2 are MNHEY and SMNVEV (reference sequence). CDR3 DNA: TGTGCCAGCAGTTTAGGGAGGGAATCACCCCTCCACTTT. As protein: CASSLGRESPLHF.

The sample holds a few counts of this clonotype. The chain employs TRBV28 and TRBJ2-5, with TRBD2 matching over 7 bases. The germline V gene encodes CDR1 MDHEN and CDR2 SYDVKM. Trimming removed 4 bases from V and 4 bases from J; junction bases left unmatched: 9. The CDR3 extends over 15 amino acids. CDR3: CASSSPWAGAETQYF. For the CDR3, the DNA is TGTGCCAGCAGTTCCCCATGGGCGGGAGCAGAGACCCAGTACTTC.

The chain is built from TRBV6-6 and TRBJ2-5; D is ambiguous. Looked up from germline, CDR1 is MNHNY and CDR2 is SVGAGI (reference sequence). Between the trimmed V and J ends, which lost 2 bases and 11 bases, there was a span of 12 bases. The CDR3 is 12 residues long. The CDR3 sequence is CASSYGLQGQYF. The CDR3 DNA sequence: TGTGCCAGCAGTTACGGGCTGCAAGGACAGTACTTC.

This clonotype was seen a handful of times. The genes are TRBV4-2 and TRBJ2-1; D possibly corresponds to TRBD2 (5 bases). CDR3 size: 17 residues. Germline CDR1 reads LGHNA; CDR2 reads YNFKEQ. Trimming removed 0 bases from V and 0 bases from J, with 12 bases in between. The CDR3 nucleotides read TGTGCCAGCAGCCAAGATTCGGACTCGAGCTCCTACAATGAGCAGTTCTTC. Translating it yields CASSQDSDSSSYNEQFF.

This clonotype was found a few times. CDR3 nucleotides: TGTGCCAGCAGCTTTCTAGCGGGAGGACCTAGCACAGATACGCAGTATTTT. Encoded protein: CASSFLAGGPSTDTQYF. V is TRBV7-2 and J is TRBJ2-3; 11 bases are a match to TRBD2. With V trimmed by 3 bases and J by 0 bases, 5 bases remained unmatched. Germline CDR1 and CDR2: SGHTA and FQGNSA. This CDR3 spans 17 amino acids.

This clonotype was observed a handful of times. The chain carries TRBV27 and TRBJ2-7; D is perhaps TRBD2 (5 bases). Trimming removed 8 bases at V and 0 bases at J, with 8 bases between. CDR3 length equals 12 residues. CDR1 and CDR2 (germline): MNHEY, SMNVEV (reference sequence). The CDR3 protein is CASWTYSYEQYF. In nucleotides, the CDR3 is TGTGCCAGCTGGACTTACTCCTACGAGCAGTACTTC.

This clonotype has ten or more counts. The rearrangement joins TRBV12-3 or TRBV12-4 to TRBJ1-5; a possible D gene is TRBD1 (5 bases). CDR3 length: 14 residues. V was pared by 6 bases and J by 4 bases, with 13 bases between. Written as DNA, the CDR3 is TGTGCCAGCAGCCCGGGACGGGGAAATCAGCCCCAGCATTTT. Translation: CASSPGRGNQPQHF.

This clonotype was seen repeatedly, ten times or more. The chain employs TRBV12-3 or TRBV12-4 and TRBJ1-1; the D gene is possibly TRBD1 (6 bases). V was cut by 5 bases and J by 0 bases, with 10 bases left in between. The CDR3 totals 14 residues. CDR3 bases: TGTGCCAGCAGTCCCGGGACATTGAACACTGAAGCTTTCTTT. It codes for CASSPGTLNTEAFF.

The chain joins TRBV5-6 to TRBJ1-2; TRBD1 is a possible D gene (6 bases). The CDR3 loop spans 15 amino acids. The germline V and J ends were trimmed by 5 bases and 8 bases, with 22 bases remaining between them. CDR1 is SGHDT, CDR2 YYEEEE, per germline. Written as DNA, the CDR3 is TGTGCCAGCAGTGTTGTTGGGGGCTCCACAAGCGGCTACACCTTC. Its translation is CASSVVGGSTSGYTF.

This clonotype was detected many times. The chain is built from TRBV20-1 and TRBJ1-2; 8 bases align to TRBD1. CDR3 length: 13 amino acids. V dropped 7 bases and J dropped 4; count of bases not matched to a gene: 8. CDR1 is DFQATT and CDR2 is SNEGSKA in the germline V gene (reference sequence). CDR3 in DNA: TGCAGTGGAGAGACAGGGGCGGCCTATGGCTACACCTTC. Translating gives CSGETGAAYGYTF.

This clonotype has more than one count but fewer than ten. The genes are TRBV12-3 or TRBV12-4 and TRBJ1-1; D remains ambiguous. Trimming pared 10 bases from V and 4 bases from J, leaving 16 bases between. This CDR3 contains 13 residues. The CDR3 DNA is TGTGCCACCACCGGGAAAGGGCGCACTGAAGCTTTCTTT. It translates to CATTGKGRTEAFF.

The DNA of the CDR3 is TGTGCCAGCAGCCAAGGACAGGGGGGCGTTAGCTATGGCTACACCTTC. Protein product: CASSQGQGGVSYGYTF. The chain carries TRBV7-8 and TRBJ1-2; 10 bases match TRBD1. V trimming: 5 bases; J trimming: 4 bases; junction bases outside the gene matches: 10. CDR3 length: 16 amino acids. Germline V CDR1 and CDR2: SGHVS, FQNEAQ.

The sample holds a few counts of this clonotype. The V and J genes are TRBV7-9 and TRBJ1-3; no definite D call. Germline CDR1 reads SEHNR; CDR2 reads FQNEAQ (reference sequence). The CDR3 length is 17 residues. The V end was cut by 5 bases, the J end by 3 bases, with 20 bases between. CDR3 in amino acids: CASSPYPVRGLGNTIYF. CDR3 nucleotides: TGTGCCAGCAGCCCTTACCCGGTTCGAGGGCTTGGAAACACCATATATTTT.

The gene calls are TRBV7-2 and TRBJ2-5, with 9 bases fitting TRBD2. CDR3 length: 16 amino acids. J was trimmed by 5 bases and V by 1 base; bases with no gene match: 8. The germline CDR1 and CDR2 sequences are SGHTA and FQGNSA. In DNA form, the CDR3 reads TGTGCCAGCAGCTTAGTCTTTGCGGGGGGGCTCGAGACCCAGTACTTC. This gives the protein CASSLVFAGGLETQYF.

There are a few counts of this clonotype. The chain links TRBV4-3 to TRBJ2-7; 7 bases align to TRBD1. CDR3 length equals 15 residues. The V and J ends lost 1 base and 2 bases, in that order; junction bases with no gene match: 5. CDR1 and CDR2 from the germline V gene are LGHNA and YSLEER. CDR3 residues: CASSQAPDRAYEQYF. CDR3 bases: TGCGCCAGCAGCCAAGCCCCCGACAGGGCCTACGAGCAGTACTTC.

This clonotype has just a few counts. The rearrangement uses TRBV20-1 and TRBJ2-1; 12 bases are shared with TRBD2. The CDR3 covers 15 residues. Trimming at V came to 4 bases and at J to 7 bases, leaving 8 bases not matched to a gene. Germline V gives CDR1 DFQATT, CDR2 SNEGSKA (reference sequence). The CDR3 sequence: CSANTWTSGENEQFF. The CDR3 DNA is TGCAGTGCTAACACGTGGACTAGCGGGGAGAATGAGCAGTTCTTC.

J is TRBJ1-1 and V is TRBV29-1; D gene ambiguous. Per germline, CDR1 SQVTM and CDR2 ANQGSEA. Trimming stripped 4 bases from V and 2 bases from J, with 20 bases between. The CDR3 is made up of 16 amino acids. The chain's CDR3 is CSVVMFVGLPNTEAFF. CDR3 DNA: TGCAGCGTTGTTATGTTCGTCGGACTGCCCAACACTGAAGCTTTCTTT. The full variable domain, in which reference TRBV29-1 and TRBJ1-1 provide the parts outside the CDR3, is SAVISQKPSRDICQRGTSLTIQCQVDSQVTMMFWYRQQPGQSLTLIATANQGSEATYESGFVIDKFPISRPNLTFSTLTVSNMSPEDSSIYLCSVVMFVGLPNTEAFFGQGTRLTVV.

V and J are TRBV20-1 and TRBJ2-1; D is tentatively TRBD1 or TRBD2 (5 bases each). This CDR3 has 14 residues. Germline CDR1 DFQATT, CDR2 SNEGSKA (reference sequence). V was clipped by 1 base and J by 8 bases, with 15 bases between them. CDR3 in DNA: TGCAGTGCTAGAGTCGGGACCCGTGGGGATGAGCAGTTCTTC. Translating gives CSARVGTRGDEQFF.